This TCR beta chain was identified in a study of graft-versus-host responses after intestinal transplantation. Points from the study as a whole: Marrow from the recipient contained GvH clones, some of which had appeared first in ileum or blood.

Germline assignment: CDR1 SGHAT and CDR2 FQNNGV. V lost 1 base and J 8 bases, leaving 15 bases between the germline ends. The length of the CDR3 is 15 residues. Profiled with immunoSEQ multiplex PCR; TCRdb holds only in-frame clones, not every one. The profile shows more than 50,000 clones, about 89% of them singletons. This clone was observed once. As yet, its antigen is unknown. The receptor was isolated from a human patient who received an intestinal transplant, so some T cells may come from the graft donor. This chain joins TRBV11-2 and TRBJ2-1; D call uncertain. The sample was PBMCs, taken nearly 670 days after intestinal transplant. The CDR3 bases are TGTGCCAGCAGCTTAGTTTCGTACTCCTCGGATGAGCAGTTCTTC. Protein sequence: CASSLVSYSSDEQFF.